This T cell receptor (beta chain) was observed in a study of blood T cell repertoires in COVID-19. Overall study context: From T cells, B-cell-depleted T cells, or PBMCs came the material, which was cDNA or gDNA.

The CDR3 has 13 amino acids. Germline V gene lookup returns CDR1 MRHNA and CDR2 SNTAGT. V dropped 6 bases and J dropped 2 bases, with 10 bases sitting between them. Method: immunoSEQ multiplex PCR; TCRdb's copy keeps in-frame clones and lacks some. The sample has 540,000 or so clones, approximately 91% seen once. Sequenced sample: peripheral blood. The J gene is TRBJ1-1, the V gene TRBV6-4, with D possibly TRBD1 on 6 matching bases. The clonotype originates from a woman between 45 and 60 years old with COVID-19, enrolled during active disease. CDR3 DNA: TGTGCCAGCAGCGTGACAGGAAACACTGAAGCTTTCTTT. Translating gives CASSVTGNTEAFF.